This T cell receptor (beta chain) was identified during a study of long-term antiretroviral therapy in people with HIV. Study details: The oldest specimens predate the 2015 immediate-ART recommendation by about a decade.

Trimming removed 1 base from V and 4 bases from J; junction bases left unmatched: 14. CDR1 and CDR2 from the germline V gene are LGHNA and YSLEER. CDR3 length equals 18 residues. It was version v3.0 of the immunoSEQ assay that was run at survey level. Generated by immunoSEQ multiplex PCR, the TCRdb table keeps only in-frame clones and is missing some. The sample contains more than 25,000 clones, around 90% of which appear only once. The sample consisted of unsorted PBMCs, taken 1.8 years after starting antiretroviral therapy. This TCR was sampled from a woman aged 18-35 years with HIV. This sequence joins TRBV4-3 and TRBJ2-7; 9 positions agree with TRBD2. CDR3: CASSQAPSGNIGGYEQYF. CDR3 DNA sequence: TGCGCCAGCAGCCAAGCTCCTAGCGGGAATATAGGCGGTTACGAGCAGTACTTC.